This TCR beta chain was sequenced in a study of T-cell reconstitution after alpha-beta-depleted transplantation in children. This clonotype was seen repeatedly, ten times or more. Unique molecular identifiers were incorporated during preparation of the TCRbeta library. MiXCR, run by TCRdb on the PCR reads, gives a single entry per CDR3 protein. The table records roughly 28,000 distinct CDR3 sequences, 15% to 20% of them present only once. Sequenced material: PBMCs, mostly from graft donor cells, taken 60 days after TCRalphabeta/CD19-depleted stem cell transplant. The receptor was isolated from a male patient between 2 and 9 years old who had a stem cell transplant for acute lymphoblastic leukemia, so the T cells may come from the graft donor.

The chain's CDR3 is CASSLEAGYNTEAFF. In DNA, the CDR3 is TGTGCCAGCAGTTTAGAAGCGGGGTATAACACTGAAGCTTTCTTT. The rearrangement uses TRBV27 and TRBJ1-1; no clear D gene. V shed 2 bases and J shed 2 bases, with 12 bases lying between them. This CDR3 contains 15 residues. The germline CDR1 and CDR2 sequences are MNHEY and SMNVEV (reference sequence).